A selection of T cell receptor beta chains follows, all from one sample in a study of shared clonotypes between healthy human individuals. The method was immunoSEQ multiplex PCR; TCRdb's version includes in-frame clones alone and lacks a portion of them. The sample lists roughly 1,500,000 clones, 95% to 99% seen once, with about 0.45% in the top ten. Source material: naive CD4+ T cells sorted from blood. These receptors all stem from a man aged 25 to 45 in good health. Each CDR3 is given without its conserved first and last residue.

v_call: TRBV29-1
j_call: TRBJ2-5
cdr3_aa: SVERRDKQETQY

v_call: TRBV11-3
j_call: TRBJ2-3
cdr3_aa: ASSPLGSGTQY

v_call: TRBV5-1
j_call: TRBJ2-3
cdr3_aa: ASSVGLAESTDTQY

v_call: TRBV5-5
j_call: TRBJ2-3
cdr3_aa: ASSLSGLAGGTDTQY

v_call: TRBV28
j_call: TRBJ1-2
cdr3_aa: ASSSTGAGYGYT

v_call: TRBV6-4
j_call: TRBJ2-7
cdr3_aa: ASSAPTRGEYEQY

v_call: TRBV27
j_call: TRBJ2-1
cdr3_aa: ASSLLVNRGNEQF

v_call: TRBV5-1
j_call: TRBJ1-3
cdr3_aa: ASSLGQGVSSGNTIY

v_call: TRBV9
j_call: TRBJ2-1
cdr3_aa: ASSVDRSSYNEQF

v_call: TRBV18
j_call: TRBJ2-7
cdr3_aa: ASSRLTEGASYEQY

v_call: TRBV9
j_call: TRBJ1-1
cdr3_aa: ASSRGGGNTEAF

v_call: TRBV7-6
j_call: TRBJ2-2
cdr3_aa: ASSLAEDRALF

v_call: TRBV5-1
j_call: TRBJ2-5
cdr3_aa: ASSLLPLQETQY

v_call: TRBV7-9
j_call: TRBJ2-7
cdr3_aa: ASSSGRWYEQY

v_call: TRBV5-1
j_call: TRBJ2-7
cdr3_aa: ASSSQGLAGVGEQY

v_call: TRBV7-2
j_call: TRBJ2-4
cdr3_aa: ASSTAGTATAVS

v_call: TRBV5-1
j_call: TRBJ2-3
cdr3_aa: ASSFKDPTDTQY

v_call: TRBV21-1
j_call: TRBJ2-5
cdr3_aa: ASSTKEGGETQY

v_call: TRBV10-3
j_call: TRBJ1-1
cdr3_aa: AIRTGVSNTEAF

v_call: TRBV28
j_call: TRBJ2-7
cdr3_aa: ASGPARDGHEQY

v_call: TRBV7-9
j_call: TRBJ1-1
cdr3_aa: ASSLGEGGASEAF

v_call: TRBV7-9
j_call: TRBJ1-3
cdr3_aa: ASSPTASGNTIY

v_call: TRBV27
j_call: TRBJ2-6
cdr3_aa: ASSLSPGARGANVLT

v_call: TRBV5-1
j_call: TRBJ2-1
cdr3_aa: ASSLVSGSYNEQF

v_call: TRBV16
j_call: TRBJ1-5
cdr3_aa: ASSQSHGQPQH

v_call: TRBV6-5
j_call: TRBJ1-1
cdr3_aa: ASSYSWVGDTEAF

v_call: TRBV29-1
j_call: TRBJ1-2
cdr3_aa: SAALEGSGYT

v_call: TRBV7-3
j_call: TRBJ2-7
cdr3_aa: ASSFAPGAYPYEQY

v_call: TRBV18
j_call: TRBJ1-1
cdr3_aa: ASSPSLMNTEAF

v_call: TRBV1
j_call: TRBJ2-2
cdr3_aa: TSSRQEARVGPGELF

v_call: TRBV9
j_call: TRBJ2-7
cdr3_aa: ASSVDQGYEQY

v_call: TRBV7-9
j_call: TRBJ2-3
cdr3_aa: ASSFLPNTDTQY

v_call: TRBV5-8
j_call: TRBJ1-1
cdr3_aa: ASSTRGTNTEAF

v_call: TRBV2
j_call: TRBJ2-1
cdr3_aa: ASSVDSFNEQF

v_call: TRBV10-3
j_call: TRBJ2-1
cdr3_aa: AIRTSNEQF

v_call: TRBV7-2
j_call: TRBJ2-3
cdr3_aa: ASSFRDSTDTQY

v_call: TRBV10-3
j_call: TRBJ2-2
cdr3_aa: AISSGTGRVGELF

v_call: TRBV7-2
j_call: TRBJ1-2
cdr3_aa: ASTLLSRDYGYT

v_call: TRBV5-6
j_call: TRBJ2-1
cdr3_aa: ASSSETSGRASNEQF

v_call: TRBV7-2
j_call: TRBJ2-4
cdr3_aa: ASSFRTGNIQY

v_call: TRBV27
j_call: TRBJ2-7
cdr3_aa: ASNSRDRDYEQY

v_call: TRBV5-1
j_call: TRBJ1-4
cdr3_aa: ASSSTGGDEKLF

v_call: TRBV29-1
j_call: TRBJ2-7
cdr3_aa: SVVGGQGSALGQY

v_call: TRBV5-4
j_call: TRBJ2-7
cdr3_aa: ASSLRRTISGRASYEQY

v_call: TRBV9
j_call: TRBJ2-1
cdr3_aa: ASSVGNNEQF

v_call: TRBV7-2
j_call: TRBJ2-7
cdr3_aa: ASSPSYEQY

v_call: TRBV5-4
j_call: TRBJ2-3
cdr3_aa: ASSPGQGRRGDTQY

v_call: TRBV27
j_call: TRBJ2-2
cdr3_aa: ASSPNSIPGELF

v_call: TRBV2
j_call: TRBJ2-3
cdr3_aa: ASSLLAGDSDTQY

v_call: TRBV29-1
j_call: TRBJ2-7
cdr3_aa: SVRRDSGTYEQY

v_call: TRBV29-1
j_call: TRBJ2-1
cdr3_aa: SVEARRSNEQF

v_call: TRBV5-1
j_call: TRBJ2-7
cdr3_aa: ASSLVGSGSGSYEQY

v_call: TRBV9
j_call: TRBJ2-3
cdr3_aa: ASSVTSTDTQY

v_call: TRBV27
j_call: TRBJ2-3
cdr3_aa: ASSLNLAGGPTDTQY

v_call: TRBV9
j_call: TRBJ2-5
cdr3_aa: ASSVDTQGVLETQY

v_call: TRBV5-4
j_call: TRBJ2-3
cdr3_aa: ATLVLSTDTQY